The sequence of this TCR beta chain was determined in a study of cytomegalovirus exposure and HLA in healthy donors. The study's findings and limits: Earlier findings revealed that most TCR beta V segments proved productive either about 87% or about 30% of the time. Researchers counted roughly 150 TCR beta chains as cytomegalovirus-associated.

With 3 bases removed from V and 1 base from J, the gap between germline ends came to 5 bases. The CDR3 totals 13 residues. Germline V lookup: CDR1 SEHNR, CDR2 FQNEAQ (reference sequence). The PCR was carried out with 60 Vbeta primers and 13 Jbeta primers. Here immunoSEQ multiplex PCR was the method, and the copy in TCRdb shows in-frame clones only, minus some. The sample has some 100,000 clones; roughly 78% are singletons. This clone was detected once. Its antigen is not known. The chain joins TRBV7-9 to TRBJ2-3; D gene uncertain. The clonotype comes from a woman aged 40 to 55 in good health and CMV-seropositive. The sequencing input was PBMCs. CDR3: CASSFSGTDTQYF. DNA of the CDR3: TGTGCCAGCAGCTTCAGTGGCACAGATACGCAGTATTTT.